The 8 T cell receptor beta chains presented below share a single source sample, sequenced in a study of blood T cell repertoires in COVID-19. Some clones are missing from TCRdb's copy, which holds only in-frame ones; the method was immunoSEQ multiplex PCR. The data show about 280,000 clones, with 90% seen just once and roughly 1.5% held by the top ten. Sequenced sample: PBMCs or T cells enriched from blood (not recorded which). These receptors were taken from a woman younger than 30 with acute COVID-19.

The rearrangement joins TRBV5-4 to TRBJ1-2, with D possibly TRBD1 on 5 matching bases. The CDR3 runs to 12 residues. Trimming took off 5 bases at V and 7 bases at J, with 12 bases between the two ends. Germline V gives CDR1 SGHNT, CDR2 YYREEE (reference sequence). CDR3 region: CASRGGYSGYTF. The CDR3 DNA reads as TGTGCCAGCAGGGGGGGGTACTCTGGCTACACCTTC.

This chain joins TRBV2 and TRBJ2-3, with TRBD2 identical over 9 bases. CDR3 size: 17 residues. The germline V gene encodes CDR1 SNHLY and CDR2 FYNNEI. With V trimmed by 1 base and J by 6 bases, 11 bases remained unmatched. The CDR3 sequence is CASSEDLAGVTGDTQYF. The DNA of the CDR3 is TGTGCCAGCAGTGAAGACTTAGCGGGAGTGACGGGGGATACGCAGTATTTT.

The V and J genes are TRBV19 and TRBJ1-4; a weak D match, TRBD1 (6 bases). This CDR3 spans 15 amino acids. CDR1 and CDR2 from the germline V gene are LNHDA and SQIVND (reference sequence). V was pared by 5 bases and J by 8 bases, with 18 bases between. The CDR3 protein is CASSPGWGRGEKLFF. In DNA form, the CDR3 reads TGTGCCAGTAGTCCTGGCTGGGGGCGCGGGGAAAAACTGTTTTTT.

This clone was detected once. The CDR3 spells CASSSPATGGSEAFF. In nucleotides, the CDR3 is TGTGCCAGCAGTTCCCCGGCGACAGGCGGGTCTGAAGCTTTCTTT. The V gene is TRBV7-8, the J gene TRBJ1-1, with D possibly being TRBD1 (6 bases). The CDR3 consists of 15 residues. Trimming cost V 6 bases and J 6 bases, with 20 bases left between them. The germline V gene has CDR1 SGHVS and CDR2 FQNEAQ.

V and J are TRBV4-2 and TRBJ2-3; 14 bases agree with TRBD2. From germline, CDR1 is LGHNA and CDR2 YNFKEQ. The V and J ends lost 0 bases and 2 bases, in that order; junction bases with no gene match: 22. The CDR3 has 24 residues. The chain's CDR3 is CASSQDPSSFGGGTSGSYTDTQYF. CDR3 bases: TGTGCCAGCAGCCAAGATCCCTCATCCTTTGGGGGAGGGACTAGCGGGAGCTACACAGATACGCAGTATTTT.

The V gene is TRBV6-5, the J gene TRBJ2-7; the match to TRBD2 covers 10 bases. The CDR3 is 15 amino acids. In germline, CDR1 is MNHEY, CDR2 SVGAGI. Losses at the gene ends were 3 bases for V and 1 base for J; bases not matched to a gene: 3. As DNA, the CDR3 is TGTGCCAGCAGTTATGGACTAGCGGCATCCTACGAGCAGTACTTC. It specifies CASSYGLAASYEQYF.

The J gene is TRBJ1-1, the V gene TRBV5-1; D is uncertain. The CDR3 sequence is 18 residues long. The ends were cut back, 1 base at V and 1 base at J, with 20 bases in the middle. Germline values: CDR1 SGHRS, CDR2 YFSETQ. The CDR3 region is CASSLFYLGGFQNTEAFF. CDR3 nucleotide sequence: TGCGCCAGCAGCTTGTTCTACTTAGGAGGGTTCCAGAACACTGAAGCTTTCTTT.

This chain joins TRBV7-8 and TRBJ1-2; TRBD1 aligns across 9 bases. The germline V gene has CDR1 SGHVS and CDR2 FQNEAQ. The length of the CDR3 is 14 residues. Trimming took 5 bases from V and 4 from J; bases not matched to a gene: 5. The CDR3 is CASSEGQGPYGYTF. DNA of the CDR3: TGTGCCAGCAGCGAAGGACAGGGGCCCTATGGCTACACCTTC.